This T cell receptor (beta chain) was sequenced for a study of T cell responses to AZD1222 COVID-19 vaccine. Produced via immunoSEQ multiplex PCR; TCRdb's table is partial and in-frame only. The sample lists about 130,000 clones, 87% occurring once. Study-level findings and limits: Seropositivity was recorded at baseline in only a handful of AZD1222 recipients. CD4 TCRs linked to vaccination spanned spike, dominating at 160-218 and 743-854. Repertoire samples came only from after the peak T cell response.

This clone was seen more than once but under ten times. The antigen remains undetermined. The sequence was collected from an adult in good health. The input for sequencing was peripheral blood, taken on day 0 of AZD1222 vaccination.

For the CDR3, the DNA is TGTGCCATCAGAGGACAGGGGGTCCCTTACGAGCAGTACTTC. This encodes CAIRGQGVPYEQYF. The rearrangement links TRBV10-3 to TRBJ2-7; 10 bases fit TRBD1. This CDR3 is 14 amino acids long. V lost 6 bases to trimming and J lost 4 bases; unmatched junction nucleotides: 6. Germline lookup yields CDR1 ENHRY and CDR2 SYGVKD.